This TCR beta chain was captured by sequencing in a study of blood T cells in healthy people across ages (dated by TCRdb to 2014 to 2015). Regarding the study in general: Template switching captured roughly one uniquely barcoded TCR beta cDNA molecule per two T cells in model experiments. Using deep sequencing normalized with unique cDNA molecular identifiers, the study measured how TCR beta repertoire diversity changes with age. The donors were divided into four age groups: young (average 16 years), middle-aged (about 40), aged (about 60) and long-lived (about 84). Using the same blood draw, the study looked at two additional independent replicas of 1 million unique cDNA reads for two donors, one aged 18 to 30 and the other aged 80 or older. Results and caveats for the whole study, not just this receptor: As age increased, observed TCR beta diversity per million T cells dropped in a roughly linear way, and a significant reduction was already evident by age 40. The long-lived group showed more naive CD4+ T cells, fewer expanded clones and increased TCR diversity than the aged group, suggesting age selection. The CMV infection status of donors was not known, potentially confounding age-related changes in expanded clonotypes. Because profiling used bulk unsorted PBMCs, naive and antigen-experienced compartments could not be compared conclusively. Estimates of total diversity based on one million sequenced T cells were considered lower bounds and underestimates. There was a strong correlation between observed TCR beta diversity and the percentage of naive T cells measured by flow cytometry.

Libraries were constructed by 5' RACE. The data were produced on an Illumina HiSeq 2500. The second PCR ran for roughly 7 to 11 cycles and used a J-beta primer mix along with a sample-barcoded 5' primer. A unique molecular identifier was introduced onto each TCR beta cDNA molecule by a template-switch 5' adaptor carrying 12 random nucleotides. Each sample yielded at least 3 million CDR3-containing paired-end reads. All of the RNA was converted into first-strand cDNA using the Mint cDNA synthesis kit, with a TRBC-specific oligonucleotide serving as the primer. Following uracil-DNA glycosylase treatment, a first 18-cycle PCR with universal primers M1SS and BC2_uni_R was performed on all cDNA. The original methods were these. For normalization, 1 million high-quality reads, each with a distinct molecular identifier, were randomly selected from each sample. Reads with shared molecular identifiers were discarded instead of being binned into consensus sequences. CDR3 identification, clonotype clustering and error correction used MiTCR with a Q25 quality threshold and the strictest error-elimination algorithm. A nonparametric unseen species model with Euler transformation was used to estimate a lower bound on total TCR beta diversity. TCRdb ran its own pipeline on the public reads, namely fastp trimming at Q25 and MiXCR clone calling, and kept in-frame beta chains. CDR3 protein duplicates are merged, each entry listing the most common genes and DNA. These V and J calls originate from TCRdb's pipeline instead of the authors' own analysis. This sample gives more than 450,000 distinct CDR3 sequences in total; approximately 26% of them show up just once. Of the sample, over 3.5% is held by the ten largest clones.

Concerning this clonotype: This clone's antigen is unknown. The conserved phenylalanine or tryptophan is not found at the CDR3 terminus, so this likely reflects a read error.

Donors were approximately 42 systemically healthy Caucasian individuals from Russia aged roughly 6 to 95 years. Each donor gave approximately 10 milliliters of peripheral blood, collected into EDTA-treated Vacutainer tubes. Ficoll-Paque density-gradient centrifugation was used to isolate PBMCs, with at least 7 million per sample. Total RNA, at least 6 micrograms per sample, was extracted from PBMCs with Trizol reagent. For every donor, an aliquot of PBMCs went through flow cytometry to measure the percentages of naive CD45RAhigh/CD27high T cells. At the junction V is shortened by 1 base and J by 0 bases, with 17 bases in between. CDR1 and CDR2 are read off the germline V gene (reference sequence) as SGHKS and YYEKEE. The length of the CDR3 is 18 amino acids, counting both ends. The retained sequence is limited to the CDR3, 54 bases, with the frame set at the first base. The sample was also linked to a second study, of T cells of mothers and their children. That second publication adds: The donors were nine systemically healthy Caucasian individuals, made up of three mothers and their six children. cDNA synthesis consumed the entire amount of extracted RNA, loaded at 1.5 ug RNA in each 15 ul reaction. Sample barcodes and 2-4 random nucleotides were added via the M1S primer in the second PCR. Each mother yielded over 9 million TCR beta CDR3 reads and each child about 3 million reads. Thymic selection shapes the output of TCR recombination in a similar way in related and unrelated pairs, and inherited differences have a minor effect. Normalized repertoire overlap in related mother-child pairs was always slightly higher than in unrelated mother-child pairs, but the difference was never significant. No persistent microchimeric T cell clones were detected, at a sensitivity of roughly 96 clones per million clonotypes. Deep NGS was used in the study to compare the TCR beta repertoires of mothers and children and to look for features that separate related mother-child pairs from unrelated individuals. The mean age was roughly 44 +/- 4 years for the mothers and around 10 +/- 4 years for the children. After adapter ligation was performed with NEBNext reagents, the libraries were sequenced on an Illumina HiSeq 2000 with 100+100 nt paired-end reads. To prevent cross-contamination, the mother and child libraries were prepared a month apart and were sequenced in separate runs. For each donor, between roughly 500,000 and 2,200,000 distinct TCR beta clonotypes were identified. Naive TCR beta clonotypes were estimated from low-frequency clonotypes matched to each donor's FACS-determined naive share, without sorting.

This TCR was recovered from a boy younger than 10 in good health. The chain is assembled from TRBV5-5 and TRBJ2-4; the D gene cannot be resolved reliably. What was sequenced was blood. For the CDR3, the sequence is CASSLTFRSKLAKNIQYL. In nucleotides, the sequence is TGTGCCAGCAGCTTGACATTCCGCTCTAAACTAGCCAAAAACATTCAGTACCTC.